The present T cell receptor (beta chain) was sequenced within a study of T cell repertoires in cytomegalovirus infection. Turning to the study itself: A matching HLA type, together with CMV infection, was signaled by public TCR beta signatures. Study-wide results and limits: Carriers of CMV and the relevant HLA type were discriminated by public TCR beta frequency. In two of eight donors, the top clonotype was HLA-C-restricted CMV-specific.

Of note for this clonotype: Its antigen is unknown.

TCRdb itself ran the reads through MiXCR, one entry per CDR3 protein. The sample shows a few hundred thousand distinct CDR3 sequences, more than 15% of them seen only once. The source is a human donor in good health (CMV status not recorded). Some clones in this sample may be carry-over from other donors' samples. The sequenced material came from CD8+ T cells from PBMCs.

In DNA, the CDR3 is TGCAGCGTTGAAGTGACGGAGGGTGGGGACACTGAAGCTTTCTTT. It translates to CSVEVTEGGDTEAFF. The chain employs TRBV29-1 and TRBJ1-1; no clear D gene. Germline lookup yields CDR1 SQVTM and CDR2 ANQGSEA. V was clipped by 1 base and J by 3 bases, with 15 bases between them. The CDR3 has 15 amino acids.